The 30 T cell receptor beta chains listed next were all sequenced from one sample in a study of ipilimumab plus nivolumab after autologous stem cell transplantation. The method was immunoSEQ multiplex PCR; TCRdb's version includes in-frame clones alone and lacks a portion of them. The table records approximately 17,000 clones, about 72% of them present only once. The sequences come from PBMCs, collected in a trial of ipilimumab plus nivolumab as post-transplant consolidation. The origin of the receptors is a male donor with diffuse large B-cell lymphoma.

The CDR3 DNA is TGCGCCAGCAGCGTAGCATGGGGGGATGGCTACACCTTC. Its protein product is CASSVAWGDGYTF. The rearrangement joins TRBV5-1 to TRBJ1-2; maybe TRBD1 (5 bases). The CDR3 loop spans 13 amino acids. Germline CDR1 reads SGHRS; CDR2 reads YFSETQ. The V gene lost 4 bases and the J gene lost 6 bases, with 13 bases spanning the gap.

The gene calls are TRBV28 and TRBJ1-5, with D unresolved. From germline, CDR1 is MDHEN and CDR2 SYDVKM. The CDR3 loop spans 12 amino acids. V was pared by 6 bases and J by 8 bases, with 11 bases between. The CDR3 nucleotides read TGTGCCAGCAGAGTATTGGGCAAGCCCCAGCATTTT. This translates into CASRVLGKPQHF.

This clone was detected a few times. The chain combines TRBV13 with TRBJ2-3; 7 nucleotides align to TRBD2. With 4 bases clipped from V and 3 bases from J, the junction kept 10 bases outside the gene matches. The CDR3 spans 16 residues. Germline V gives CDR1 PRHDT, CDR2 FYEKMQ (reference sequence). The CDR3 is CASSSVWGGRTDTQYF. CDR3 coding DNA: TGTGCCAGCAGCTCCGTGTGGGGGGGGAGGACAGATACGCAGTATTTT. Supplemented by reference TRBV13 and TRBJ2-3, the full variable domain reads AAGVIQSPRHLIKEKRETATLKCYPIPRHDTVYWYQQGPGQDPQFLISFYEKMQSDKGSIPDRFSAQQFSDYHSELNMSSLELGDSALYFCASSSVWGGRTDTQYFGPGTRLTVL.

The chain links TRBV14 to TRBJ2-6; D ambiguous. The germline CDR1 and CDR2 sequences are SGHDN and FVKESK. This CDR3 comprises 19 residues. The ends were cut back, 4 bases at V and 0 bases at J, with 19 bases in the middle. CDR3 sequence (DNA): TGTGCCAGCAGCCGTCACGGGCTCCATCCCTTCTCTGGGGCCAACGTCCTGACTTTC. It yields the protein CASSRHGLHPFSGANVLTF. Using reference TRBV14 and TRBJ2-6 for the parts outside the CDR3, the full variable domain is EAGVTQFPSHSVIEKGQTVTLRCDPISGHDNLYWYRRVMGKEIKFLLHFVKESKQDESGMPNNRFLAERTGGTYSTLKVQPAELEDSGVYFCASSRHGLHPFSGANVLTFGAGSRLTVL.

The chain links TRBV6-1 to TRBJ1-1; D call uncertain. The V end lost 7 bases, the J end lost 7 bases, and 16 bases lay between the germline ends. From germline, CDR1 is MNHNS and CDR2 SASEGT. This CDR3 has 13 amino acids. The CDR3 DNA reads as TGTGCCAGCAAGGTCAGGATTATGAGTGAAGCTTTCTTT. Residues: CASKVRIMSEAFF.

This clone has just a few counts. The chain combines TRBV29-1 with TRBJ1-1; D is unresolved. Germline-derived CDR1 and CDR2 are SQVTM and ANQGSEA. V was clipped by 6 bases and J by 3 bases, with 11 bases between them. The CDR3 totals 12 residues. The CDR3 DNA reads TGCAGCGTCCAGAGGGAGGACACTGAAGCTTTCTTT. Translating gives CSVQREDTEAFF.

The rearrangement uses TRBV5-5 and TRBJ2-7; TRBD1 matches 8 bases. Germline V CDR1 and CDR2: SGHKS, YYEKEE (reference sequence). The CDR3 runs to 16 residues. V was pared by 0 bases and J by 1 base, with 6 bases of the junction left unmatched. The CDR3 region has the DNA TGTGCCAGCAGCTTGGGACAGGGGCACTCTTCCTACGAGCAGTACTTC. The encoded protein is CASSLGQGHSSYEQYF.

This chain connects TRBV7-3 to TRBJ2-5, with D tentatively TRBD1 or TRBD2 (6 bases each). Trimming took off 2 bases at V and 5 bases at J, with 18 bases between the two ends. In germline, CDR1 is SGHTA, CDR2 FQGTGA. The length of the CDR3 is 16 residues. CDR3 region: CASSLDGGGGRETQYF. CDR3 coding DNA: TGTGCCAGCAGCTTAGACGGGGGCGGCGGACGGGAGACCCAGTACTTC.

This sequence joins TRBV9 and TRBJ2-5; D gene ambiguous. In germline, CDR1 is SGDLS, CDR2 YYNGEE. The V gene lost 7 bases and the J gene lost 1 base, with 14 bases spanning the gap. This CDR3 comprises 14 residues. CDR3 residues: CASGPWETQETQYF. CDR3 sequence (DNA): TGTGCCAGCGGACCCTGGGAAACCCAAGAGACCCAGTACTTC.

This chain joins TRBV11-3 and TRBJ2-1; D not resolved. V was shortened by 1 base and J by 6 bases, with 7 bases between the two germline ends. This CDR3 spans 13 amino acids. Germline CDR1 reads SGHNT; CDR2 reads YENEEA. For the CDR3, the DNA is TGTGCCAGCAGCTTAGGTTCGGTCAATGAGCAGTTCTTC. Its protein is CASSLGSVNEQFF.

The rearrangement links TRBV6-6 to TRBJ1-2; 11 nucleotides match TRBD1. This CDR3 has 14 residues. Per germline, CDR1 MNHNY and CDR2 SVGAGI (reference sequence). Trimming took 6 bases from V and 6 from J; bases not matched to a gene: 6. The CDR3 coding sequence is TGTGCCAGCAGAAGAGGACAGGGGGCTAATGGCTACACCTTC. Translated: CASRRGQGANGYTF.

This chain uses TRBV11-2 with TRBJ2-3, with TRBD2 matching over 7 bases. Germline V gene data show CDR1 as SGHAT and CDR2 as FQNNGV. J lost 1 base, V lost 8 bases, and 9 bases had no gene match. The CDR3 is 15 amino acids. The CDR3 loop is CASGRASGRTDTQYF. In DNA, the CDR3 is TGTGCCAGCGGTAGGGCTAGCGGCCGCACAGATACGCAGTATTTT.

The chain couples TRBV28 to TRBJ1-2, with 7 nucleotides matching TRBD1. The ends lost 4 bases at V and 5 bases at J; junction bases unmatched: 13. Germline lookup yields CDR1 MDHEN and CDR2 SYDVKM. The CDR3 is 16 residues long. The CDR3 DNA is TGTGCCAGCAGTTGGGCAAATAACAGGGGTGGGTATGGCTACACCTTC. The encoded protein is CASSWANNRGGYGYTF.

The chain carries TRBV5-3 and TRBJ2-3; perhaps D is TRBD1 or TRBD2 (5 bases each). TRBV5-3 is given ORF status, its function remaining uncertain. The length of the CDR3 is 19 residues. V was pared by 5 bases and J by 2 bases, with 27 bases between. This CDR3 is CARRKLGSGDGVPTDTQYF. The DNA for the CDR3 is TGTGCCAGAAGGAAGTTGGGTTCCGGGGACGGGGTGCCCACAGATACGCAGTATTTT.

Only one count was recorded for this clone. The rearrangement joins TRBV4-1 to TRBJ2-7; TRBD2 matches 9 bases. The J segment lost 5 bases and the V segment lost 4 bases, leaving 12 bases of the junction unmatched. Germline assignment: CDR1 MGHRA and CDR2 YSYEKL. The CDR3 is made up of 16 amino acids. The CDR3 here is CASSPRGREGLNEQYF. CDR3 nucleotides: TGCGCCAGCAGCCCCCGGGGGCGGGAGGGCCTAAACGAGCAGTACTTC.

This clone has only a few counts. The chain is built from TRBV5-1 and TRBJ2-7, with D possibly matching TRBD2 (6 bases). Germline CDR1 SGHRS, CDR2 YFSETQ. Trimming left V 2 bases short and J 5 bases short, with 17 bases between. This CDR3 has 15 residues. DNA for the CDR3: TGCGCCAGCAGCTTCCTAGGGGCGGGGAACGACGAGCAGTACTTC. This translates into CASSFLGAGNDEQYF.

This chain connects TRBV5-8 to TRBJ2-7; 13 bases are a match to TRBD2. The CDR3 runs 16 residues. The J segment lost 4 bases and the V segment lost 3 bases, leaving 7 bases of the junction unmatched. The germline gives CDR1 SGHTS, CDR2 YDEGEE. CDR3 bases: TGTGCCAGCAGCTCCCAGGGACTAGCGGGGAGGTACGAGCAGTACTTC. Protein sequence: CASSSQGLAGRYEQYF.

The J gene is TRBJ1-6, the V gene TRBV27; 8 bases are shared with TRBD1. From germline, CDR1 is MNHEY and CDR2 SMNVEV (reference sequence). CDR3 length: 15 residues. V shed 0 bases, J shed 10 bases, and the junction held 5 bases outside the gene matches. In DNA, the CDR3 is TGTGCCAGCAGTTTATCCGGGACAGGTGGCTCACCCCTCCACTTT. Amino acid sequence: CASSLSGTGGSPLHF.

This sequence joins TRBV27 and TRBJ2-5; a possible D gene is TRBD2 (6 bases). Germline lookup yields CDR1 MNHEY and CDR2 SMNVEV (reference sequence). V shed 2 bases and J shed 5 bases, with 12 bases lying between them. This CDR3 comprises 14 residues. The CDR3 DNA is TGTGCCAGCAGTTTAAGGCGGGACGGGGAGACCCAGTACTTC. Its protein is CASSLRRDGETQYF.

The rearrangement joins TRBV11-2 to TRBJ1-2; D is uncertain. This CDR3 region has 12 residues. V lost 1 base and J lost 7, with 7 bases in between. Germline lookup yields CDR1 SGHAT and CDR2 FQNNGV. The CDR3 DNA reads as TGTGCCAGCAGCTTAGTATCGGGTGGCTACACCTTC. Its translation: CASSLVSGGYTF.

This clone was seen a single time. The genes are TRBV7-2 and TRBJ2-3, with 9 bases identical to TRBD2. Germline CDR1 SGHTA, CDR2 FQGNSA. V was pared by 5 bases and J by 3 bases, with 3 bases of the junction left unmatched. The length of the CDR3 is 14 residues. The CDR3 bases are TGTGCCAGCAGCCCCAGCGGGAGGACAGATACGCAGTATTTT. Encoded protein: CASSPSGRTDTQYF. The whole variable domain, filled in from reference TRBV7-2 and TRBJ2-3, reads GAGVSQSPSNKVTEKGKDVELRCDPISGHTALYWYRQSLGQGLEFLIYFQGNSAPDKSGLPSDRFSAERTGGSVSTLTIQRTQQEDSAVYLCASSPSGRTDTQYFGPGTRLTVL.

J is TRBJ2-3 and V is TRBV18; 8 nucleotides agree with TRBD2. V was clipped by 3 bases and J by 6 bases; unmatched bases: 11. This CDR3 comprises 16 residues. Germline V gene data show CDR1 as KGHSH and CDR2 as LQKENI. The CDR3 DNA follows: TGTGCCAGCTCACCCGGACTAGCCTCTCTAGGGGATACGCAGTATTTT. As protein: CASSPGLASLGDTQYF.

The chain employs TRBV5-1 and TRBJ2-3; no reliable D call. Per germline, CDR1 SGHRS and CDR2 YFSETQ. This CDR3 is 13 amino acids long. Deletions cut 4 bases from V and 0 bases from J, with 6 bases between. For the CDR3, the DNA is TGCGCCAGCAGCGTTCCAAGCACAGATACGCAGTATTTT. The encoded protein is CASSVPSTDTQYF.

The chain carries TRBV29-1 and TRBJ2-7; D not certain. CDR3 length: 12 amino acids. CDR1 SQVTM and CDR2 ANQGSEA come from the germline V gene. With 4 bases removed from V and 0 bases from J, the gap between germline ends came to 7 bases. The CDR3 DNA is TGCAGCGTTGGAGTGGACTCCTACGAGCAGTACTTC. Translation gives CSVGVDSYEQYF.

The chain joins TRBV5-4 to TRBJ2-1; D possibly uses TRBD1 or TRBD2 (5 bases each). The germline V and J ends were trimmed by 4 bases and 1 base, with 15 bases remaining between them. The length of the CDR3 is 16 residues. The germline V gene has CDR1 SGHNT and CDR2 YYREEE (reference sequence). The chain's CDR3 is CASSRGDGVSYNEQFF. As DNA, the CDR3 is TGTGCCAGCAGCCGAGGGGACGGGGTATCCTACAATGAGCAGTTCTTC.

The genes are TRBV7-9 and TRBJ1-1; no clear D. The CDR3 length is 13 residues. Germline assignment: CDR1 SEHNR and CDR2 FQNEAQ (reference sequence). V gave up 3 bases and J gave up 8 bases, with 13 bases separating them. This CDR3 reads CASSLGPGGEAFF. CDR3 in DNA: TGTGCCAGCAGCTTGGGTCCCGGAGGGGAAGCTTTCTTT.

The table lists this clone with a few counts. The chain joins TRBV5-4 to TRBJ1-1, with D possibly being TRBD1 (6 bases). The CDR3 covers 15 residues. Trimming removed 2 bases at V and 1 base at J, with 12 bases between. Germline CDR1 SGHNT, CDR2 YYREEE (reference sequence). For the CDR3, the DNA is TGTGCCAGCAGCTTTCCGGGACAACCGAACACTGAAGCTTTCTTT. Encoded protein: CASSFPGQPNTEAFF.

The chain joins TRBV5-1 to TRBJ2-7; D gene uncertain. Germline CDR1 is SGHRS and CDR2 is YFSETQ. V gave up 4 bases and J gave up 5 bases, with 13 bases separating them. The CDR3 is 13 residues long. The CDR3: CASSASIRDEQYF. CDR3 nucleotides: TGCGCCAGCAGCGCATCGATCCGGGACGAGCAGTACTTC.

The chain uses TRBV13 and TRBJ2-1; D unresolved. Germline assignment: CDR1 PRHDT and CDR2 FYEKMQ (reference sequence). V gave up 4 bases and J gave up 2 bases, with 15 bases separating them. There are 16 residues in the CDR3. This chain's CDR3 is CASSSPSRRPYNEQFF. CDR3 in DNA: TGTGCCAGCAGCTCCCCCTCCCGGCGCCCCTACAATGAGCAGTTCTTC.

The rearrangement links TRBV10-1 to TRBJ1-5, with D perhaps matching TRBD1 (6 bases). The CDR3 length is 16 residues. CDR1 is WNHNN and CDR2 is SYGVQD in the germline V gene (reference sequence). Between the trimmed V and J ends, which lost 3 bases and 0 bases, there was a span of 12 bases. The CDR3 here is CASSEKQGYSNQPQHF. In nucleotides, the CDR3 is TGCGCCAGCAGTGAAAAACAGGGTTATAGCAATCAGCCCCAGCATTTT.